These 5 T cell receptor beta chains originate from one sample sequenced in a study of a mutant IDH1 vaccine in newly diagnosed glioma (dated by TCRdb to about 2021). According to the study, the label for this sample's time point signals: baseline, week 1 (first vaccination visit). In the paper's terms, the treatment or condition label means: pre-vaccination baseline after standard-of-care therapy. Library creation used the immunoSEQ multiplex PCR assay. The table comes from immuneACCESS by way of TCRdb, which keeps in-frame sequences with V and J called. Part of the clones is missing from these tables; in studies checked, under half for an unresolved V gene and the rest for unknown reasons. This sample comprises around 89,000 clones, 80% to 90% of them detected only once. Approximately 7% of the sample is in the top ten clones. The source material was PBMCs, sampled from a glioma patient treated with radiotherapy, temozolomide or both. The receptors originated from a woman in her fifties or sixties with glioma.

The chain has TRBV15 and TRBJ1-2, with D unresolved. The germline gives CDR1 LNHNV, CDR2 YYDKDF (reference sequence). Trimming left V 0 bases short and J 3 bases short, with 14 bases between. CDR3 length equals 16 residues. Written as DNA, the CDR3 is TGTGCCACCAGCAGAGATCTGGTCGACCAAGACTATGGCTACACCTTC. The encoded protein is CATSRDLVDQDYGYTF.

V usage is TRBV19 and J usage is TRBJ1-5; D may be TRBD1 (5 bases). CDR3 length equals 15 residues. Germline assignment: CDR1 LNHDA and CDR2 SQIVND (reference sequence). The V end was cut by 7 bases, the J end by 2 bases, with 15 bases between. The CDR3 DNA is TGTGCCAGTAAGTTCGGGACCCGGGGCAATCAGCCCCAGCATTTT. Translating it yields CASKFGTRGNQPQHF.

The rearrangement joins TRBV19 to TRBJ2-3; 9 bases fit TRBD1. V lost 8 bases to trimming and J lost 2 bases; unmatched junction nucleotides: 5. Germline V gene data show CDR1 as LNHDA and CDR2 as SQIVND (reference sequence). This CDR3 is built from 14 residues. DNA for the CDR3: TGTGCCAGTGGGGACAGGGCTGTCACAGATACGCAGTATTTT. Protein sequence: CASGDRAVTDTQYF.

The table lists this clone with a count of one. The chain combines TRBV7-8 with TRBJ2-5, with TRBD2 identical over 8 bases. The germline CDR1 and CDR2 sequences are SGHVS and FQNEAQ. V lost 4 bases, J lost 4 bases, and 14 bases stayed unmatched. CDR3 size: 17 residues. CDR3 sequence reads: CASSSKGSSGGRETQYF. CDR3 DNA sequence: TGTGCCAGCAGCTCCAAGGGGTCCTCGGGGGGGCGAGAGACCCAGTACTTC.

This clone appeared a single time. The rearrangement links TRBV28 to TRBJ2-7, with D possibly being TRBD1 or TRBD2 (5 bases each). Germline V gives CDR1 MDHEN, CDR2 SYDVKM. V was trimmed by 8 bases and J by 4 bases, leaving 18 bases between them. The CDR3 runs to 14 residues. CDR3: CASRSPGQVYEQYF. CDR3 in DNA: TGTGCCAGCCGGAGTCCGGGGCAGGTTTACGAGCAGTACTTC.